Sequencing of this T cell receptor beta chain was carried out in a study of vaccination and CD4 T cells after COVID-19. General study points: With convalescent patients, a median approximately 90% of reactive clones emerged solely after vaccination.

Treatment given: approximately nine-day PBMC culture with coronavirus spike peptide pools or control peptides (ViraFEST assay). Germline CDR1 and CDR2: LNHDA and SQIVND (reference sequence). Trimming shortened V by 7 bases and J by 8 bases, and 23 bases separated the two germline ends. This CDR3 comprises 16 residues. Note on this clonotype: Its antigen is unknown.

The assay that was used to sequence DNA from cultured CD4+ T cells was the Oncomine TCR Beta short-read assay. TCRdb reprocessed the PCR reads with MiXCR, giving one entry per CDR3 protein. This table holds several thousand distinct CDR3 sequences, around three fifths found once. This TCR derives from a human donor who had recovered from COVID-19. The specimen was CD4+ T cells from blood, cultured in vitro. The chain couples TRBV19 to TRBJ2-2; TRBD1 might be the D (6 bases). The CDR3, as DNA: TGTGCCAGTACCCCACTGGGACATTTTTCATCGGGGGAGCTGTTTTTT. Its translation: CASTPLGHFSSGELFF.